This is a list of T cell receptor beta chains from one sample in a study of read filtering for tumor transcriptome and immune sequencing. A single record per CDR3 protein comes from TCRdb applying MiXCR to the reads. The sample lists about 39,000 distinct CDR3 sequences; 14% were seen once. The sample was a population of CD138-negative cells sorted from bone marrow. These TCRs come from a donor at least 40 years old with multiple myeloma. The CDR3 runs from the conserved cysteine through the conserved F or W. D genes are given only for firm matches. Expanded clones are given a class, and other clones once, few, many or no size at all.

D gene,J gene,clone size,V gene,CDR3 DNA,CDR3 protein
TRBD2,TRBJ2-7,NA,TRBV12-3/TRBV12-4,TGTGCCAGCAGTCTCGGGGGGACCTACGAGCAGTACTTC,CASSLGGTYEQYF
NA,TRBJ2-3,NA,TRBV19,TGTGCCAGTAGTATAAGTGGGACAAGTGGCACAGATACGCAGTATTTT,CASSISGTSGTDTQYF
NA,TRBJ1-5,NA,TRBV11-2,TGTGCCAGCAGCATAGGGATCTATCAGCCCCAGCATTTT,CASSIGIYQPQHF
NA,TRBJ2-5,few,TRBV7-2,TGTGCCAGCAGCTTATACGGGGAGACCCAGTACTTC,CASSLYGETQYF
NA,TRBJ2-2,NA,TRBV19,TGTGCCAGTAATACAGGGCTAGTGGCTTCCGGGGAGCTGTTTTTT,CASNTGLVASGELFF
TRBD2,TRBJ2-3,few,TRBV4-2,TGTGCCAGCAGCCAATCCCTACCTAGCGGGGGTCTGGGAGATACGCAGTATTTT,CASSQSLPSGGLGDTQYF
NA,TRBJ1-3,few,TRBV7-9,TGTGCTAGCAGCTTATCCCTCTCTGGAAACACCATATATTTT,CASSLSLSGNTIYF
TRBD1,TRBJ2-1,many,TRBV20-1,TGCAGTGCTTGGAATGGACAGGGTCACAATGGGCAGTTCTTC,CSAWNGQGHNGQFF
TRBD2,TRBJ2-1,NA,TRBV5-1,TGTGCCAGCAGCTTGGCACTAGCGGGGGGGGGATACTCCTACAATGAGCAGTTCTTC,CASSLALAGGGYSYNEQFF
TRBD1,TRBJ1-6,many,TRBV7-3,TGTGCCAGCAGCGCGACAGGGGTCTCACCCCTCCACTTT,CASSATGVSPLHF
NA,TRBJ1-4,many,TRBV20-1,TGCAGTGCTAGCTCCTCCGGGGCAAAACTGTTTTTT,CSASSSGAKLFF
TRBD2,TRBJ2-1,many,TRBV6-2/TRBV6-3,TGTGCCAGCAGCCCCTGGCGGGGGGGGAACAATGAGCAGTTCTTC,CASSPWRGGNNEQFF
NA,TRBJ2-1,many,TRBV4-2,TGTGCCAGCAGCCAAGATACGGCGGGTTCGAATGAGCAGTTCTTC,CASSQDTAGSNEQFF
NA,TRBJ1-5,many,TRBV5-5,TGTGCCAGCAGCTCACGGGCGGTTCAAAGCAATCAGCCCCAGCATTTT,CASSSRAVQSNQPQHF
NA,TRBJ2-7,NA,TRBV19,TGTGCCAGTAGGAGGGCAGGCCAAAGCTCCTACGAGCAGTACTTC,CASRRAGQSSYEQYF
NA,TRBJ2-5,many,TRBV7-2,TGTGCCAGCAGCAAAAATCAGGGGTGGCGGGAGACCCAGTACTTC,CASSKNQGWRETQYF
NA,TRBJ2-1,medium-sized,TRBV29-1,TGCAGCGTTGAGGCAGATTACAATGAGCAGTTCTTC,CSVEADYNEQFF